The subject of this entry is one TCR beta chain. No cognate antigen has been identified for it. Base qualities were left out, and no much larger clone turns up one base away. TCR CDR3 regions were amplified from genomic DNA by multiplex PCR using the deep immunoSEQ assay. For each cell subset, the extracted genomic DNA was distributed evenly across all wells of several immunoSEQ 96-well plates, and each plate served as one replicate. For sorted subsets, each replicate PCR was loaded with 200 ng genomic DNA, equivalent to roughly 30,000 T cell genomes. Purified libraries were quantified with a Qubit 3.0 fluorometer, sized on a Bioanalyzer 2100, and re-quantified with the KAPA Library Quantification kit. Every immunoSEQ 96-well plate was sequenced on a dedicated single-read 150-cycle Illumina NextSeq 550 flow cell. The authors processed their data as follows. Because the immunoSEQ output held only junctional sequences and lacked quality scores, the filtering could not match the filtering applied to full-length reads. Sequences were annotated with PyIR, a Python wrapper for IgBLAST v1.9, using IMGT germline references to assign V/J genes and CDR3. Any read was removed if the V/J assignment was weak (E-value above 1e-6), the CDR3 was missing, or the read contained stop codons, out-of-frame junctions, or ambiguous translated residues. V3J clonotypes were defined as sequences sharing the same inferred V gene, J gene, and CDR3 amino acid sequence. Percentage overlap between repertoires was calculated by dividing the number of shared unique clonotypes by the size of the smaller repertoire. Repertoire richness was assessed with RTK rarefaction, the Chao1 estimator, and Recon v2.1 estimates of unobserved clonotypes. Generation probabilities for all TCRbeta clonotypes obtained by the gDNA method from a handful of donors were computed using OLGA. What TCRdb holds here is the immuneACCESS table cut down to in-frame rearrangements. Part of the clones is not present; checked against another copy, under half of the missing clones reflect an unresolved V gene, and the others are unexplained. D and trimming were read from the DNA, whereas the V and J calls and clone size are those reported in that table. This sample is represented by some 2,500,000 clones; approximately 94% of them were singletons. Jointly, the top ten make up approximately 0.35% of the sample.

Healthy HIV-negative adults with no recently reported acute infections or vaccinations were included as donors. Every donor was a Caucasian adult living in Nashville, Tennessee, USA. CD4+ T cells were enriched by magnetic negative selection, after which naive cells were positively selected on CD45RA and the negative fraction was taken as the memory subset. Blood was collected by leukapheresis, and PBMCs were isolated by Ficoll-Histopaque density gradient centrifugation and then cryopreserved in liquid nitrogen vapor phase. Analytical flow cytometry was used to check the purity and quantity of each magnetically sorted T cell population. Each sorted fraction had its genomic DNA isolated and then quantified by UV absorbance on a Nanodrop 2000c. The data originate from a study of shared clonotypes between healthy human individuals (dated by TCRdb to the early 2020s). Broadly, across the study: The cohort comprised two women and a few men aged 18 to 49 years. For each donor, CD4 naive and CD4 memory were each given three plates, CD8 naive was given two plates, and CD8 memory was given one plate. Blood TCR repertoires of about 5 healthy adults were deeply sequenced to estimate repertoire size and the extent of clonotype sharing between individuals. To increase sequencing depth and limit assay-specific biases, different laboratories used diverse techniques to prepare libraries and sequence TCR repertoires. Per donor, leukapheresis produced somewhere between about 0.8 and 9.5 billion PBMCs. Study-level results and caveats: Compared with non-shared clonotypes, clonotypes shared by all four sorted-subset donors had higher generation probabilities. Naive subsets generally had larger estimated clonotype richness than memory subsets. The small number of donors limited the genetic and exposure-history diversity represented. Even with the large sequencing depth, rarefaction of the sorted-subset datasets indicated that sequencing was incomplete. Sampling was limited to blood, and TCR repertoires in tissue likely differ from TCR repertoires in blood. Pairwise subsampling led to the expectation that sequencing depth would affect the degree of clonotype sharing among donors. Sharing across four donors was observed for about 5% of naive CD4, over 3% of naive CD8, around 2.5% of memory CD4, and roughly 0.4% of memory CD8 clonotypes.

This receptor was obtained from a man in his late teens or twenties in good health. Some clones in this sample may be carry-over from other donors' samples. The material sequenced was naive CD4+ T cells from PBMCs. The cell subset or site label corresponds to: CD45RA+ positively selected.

The DNA is TGTGCCAGCAGCAAAGAGAAAGGGGTGGGCACAGATACGCAGTATTTT. It encodes CASSKEKGVGTDTQYF. The sequence is built from TRBV21-1 and TRBJ2-3; the tabulated D call, TRBD1, remains unverified against the DNA. TRBV21-1 is classified as a pseudogene. The CDR3 spans 16 residues, from the cysteine through the phenylalanine. CDR3 DNA is the only sequence kept; it has 48 bases, read in frame from the first base.